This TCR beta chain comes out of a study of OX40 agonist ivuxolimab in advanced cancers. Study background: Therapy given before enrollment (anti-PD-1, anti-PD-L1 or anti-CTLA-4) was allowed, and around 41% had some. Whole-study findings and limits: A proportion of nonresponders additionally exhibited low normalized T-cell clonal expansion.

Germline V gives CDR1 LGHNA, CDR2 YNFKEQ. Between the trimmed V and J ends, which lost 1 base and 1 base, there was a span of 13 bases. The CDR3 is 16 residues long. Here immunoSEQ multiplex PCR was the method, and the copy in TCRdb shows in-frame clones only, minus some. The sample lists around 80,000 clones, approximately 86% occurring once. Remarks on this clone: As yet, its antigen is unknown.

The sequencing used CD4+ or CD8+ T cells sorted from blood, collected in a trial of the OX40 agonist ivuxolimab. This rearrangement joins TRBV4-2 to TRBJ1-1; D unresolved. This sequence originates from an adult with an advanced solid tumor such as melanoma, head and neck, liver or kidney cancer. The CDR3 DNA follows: TGTGCCAGCAGCCAAGTTTCGGGGTTAGGGAACACTGAAGCTTTCTTT. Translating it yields CASSQVSGLGNTEAFF.